This TCR beta chain comes out of a study of identical twins. Among all donors, each was a healthy Caucasian. cDNA molecules carried unique molecular identifiers, and template switching added a universal primer site. TCRdb reprocessed the 5' RACE reads via MiXCR and lists one record per CDR3 protein. Among 1.5 million to 2 million distinct CDR3 sequences listed, roughly 35% were seen once. V dropped 7 bases and J dropped 1 base, with 14 bases sitting between them. The CDR3 contains 15 residues. Germline CDR1 and CDR2: MNHEY and SVGEGT. The sample comprised cord blood. The rearrangement uses TRBV6-2 or TRBV6-3 and TRBJ1-5; TRBD1 is a possible D gene (6 bases). The TCR originated in a newborn girl in good health. This chain's CDR3 is CASTLRGTSNQPQHF. CDR3 coding DNA: TGTGCCAGCACACTAAGAGGGACAAGCAATCAGCCCCAGCATTTT.